Below, 4 T cell receptor beta chains from the same sample are listed, as sequenced in a study of CD8 T cells in Susac syndrome. With random hexamers, 0.5 to 1 ug RNA was reverse transcribed. TCRdb reprocessed the immunoSEQ multiplex PCR reads via MiXCR and lists one record per CDR3 protein. The top ten hold about 0.15% of the sample, which has some 150,000 distinct CDR3 sequences, just under 97% seen once. Sequencing input: CD8+ T cells from PBMCs. The source of these receptors is a human donor with multiple sclerosis.

The genes are TRBV15 and TRBJ1-5; D unclear. The CDR3 is 14 amino acids. Trimming pared 5 bases from V and 1 base from J, leaving 9 bases between. The germline V gene has CDR1 LNHNV and CDR2 YYDKDF (reference sequence). Here the CDR3 reads CATSEGYSNQPQHF. CDR3 coding DNA: TGTGCCACCAGCGAAGGGTACAGCAATCAGCCCCAGCATTTT.

The V gene is TRBV27, the J gene TRBJ2-5, with D possibly being TRBD2 (5 bases). The germline V gene encodes CDR1 MNHEY and CDR2 SMNVEV (reference sequence). V was cut by 5 bases and J by 4 bases, with 14 bases left in between. CDR3 size: 14 residues. Written as DNA, the CDR3 is TGTGCCAGCAGTCCCTTCTTAGGAGGAGAGACCCAGTACTTC. This sequence encodes CASSPFLGGETQYF.

The rearrangement links TRBV12-3 or TRBV12-4 to TRBJ2-7, with D unclear. The ends were cut back, 1 base at V and 6 bases at J, with 7 bases in the middle. The CDR3 has 12 amino acids. The CDR3 DNA is TGTGCCAGCAGTTTAGGACCGATCGAGCAGTACTTC. Its protein is CASSLGPIEQYF.

The chain uses TRBV5-1 and TRBJ2-5; unclear D gene. The CDR3 is made up of 16 amino acids. Deletions cut 0 bases from V and 1 base from J, with 13 bases between. Germline CDR1 SGHRS, CDR2 YFSETQ. Here the CDR3 reads CASSLEGLVVQETQYF. In DNA, the CDR3 is TGCGCCAGCAGCTTGGAGGGCTTGGTAGTCCAAGAGACCCAGTACTTC. Filled out from reference TRBV5-1 and TRBJ2-5, the complete variable domain reads KAGVTQTPRYLIKTRGQQVTLSCSPISGHRSVSWYQQTPGQGLQFLFEYFSETQRNKGNFPGRFSGRQFSNSRSEMNVSTLELGDSALYLCASSLEGLVVQETQYFGPGTRLLVL.